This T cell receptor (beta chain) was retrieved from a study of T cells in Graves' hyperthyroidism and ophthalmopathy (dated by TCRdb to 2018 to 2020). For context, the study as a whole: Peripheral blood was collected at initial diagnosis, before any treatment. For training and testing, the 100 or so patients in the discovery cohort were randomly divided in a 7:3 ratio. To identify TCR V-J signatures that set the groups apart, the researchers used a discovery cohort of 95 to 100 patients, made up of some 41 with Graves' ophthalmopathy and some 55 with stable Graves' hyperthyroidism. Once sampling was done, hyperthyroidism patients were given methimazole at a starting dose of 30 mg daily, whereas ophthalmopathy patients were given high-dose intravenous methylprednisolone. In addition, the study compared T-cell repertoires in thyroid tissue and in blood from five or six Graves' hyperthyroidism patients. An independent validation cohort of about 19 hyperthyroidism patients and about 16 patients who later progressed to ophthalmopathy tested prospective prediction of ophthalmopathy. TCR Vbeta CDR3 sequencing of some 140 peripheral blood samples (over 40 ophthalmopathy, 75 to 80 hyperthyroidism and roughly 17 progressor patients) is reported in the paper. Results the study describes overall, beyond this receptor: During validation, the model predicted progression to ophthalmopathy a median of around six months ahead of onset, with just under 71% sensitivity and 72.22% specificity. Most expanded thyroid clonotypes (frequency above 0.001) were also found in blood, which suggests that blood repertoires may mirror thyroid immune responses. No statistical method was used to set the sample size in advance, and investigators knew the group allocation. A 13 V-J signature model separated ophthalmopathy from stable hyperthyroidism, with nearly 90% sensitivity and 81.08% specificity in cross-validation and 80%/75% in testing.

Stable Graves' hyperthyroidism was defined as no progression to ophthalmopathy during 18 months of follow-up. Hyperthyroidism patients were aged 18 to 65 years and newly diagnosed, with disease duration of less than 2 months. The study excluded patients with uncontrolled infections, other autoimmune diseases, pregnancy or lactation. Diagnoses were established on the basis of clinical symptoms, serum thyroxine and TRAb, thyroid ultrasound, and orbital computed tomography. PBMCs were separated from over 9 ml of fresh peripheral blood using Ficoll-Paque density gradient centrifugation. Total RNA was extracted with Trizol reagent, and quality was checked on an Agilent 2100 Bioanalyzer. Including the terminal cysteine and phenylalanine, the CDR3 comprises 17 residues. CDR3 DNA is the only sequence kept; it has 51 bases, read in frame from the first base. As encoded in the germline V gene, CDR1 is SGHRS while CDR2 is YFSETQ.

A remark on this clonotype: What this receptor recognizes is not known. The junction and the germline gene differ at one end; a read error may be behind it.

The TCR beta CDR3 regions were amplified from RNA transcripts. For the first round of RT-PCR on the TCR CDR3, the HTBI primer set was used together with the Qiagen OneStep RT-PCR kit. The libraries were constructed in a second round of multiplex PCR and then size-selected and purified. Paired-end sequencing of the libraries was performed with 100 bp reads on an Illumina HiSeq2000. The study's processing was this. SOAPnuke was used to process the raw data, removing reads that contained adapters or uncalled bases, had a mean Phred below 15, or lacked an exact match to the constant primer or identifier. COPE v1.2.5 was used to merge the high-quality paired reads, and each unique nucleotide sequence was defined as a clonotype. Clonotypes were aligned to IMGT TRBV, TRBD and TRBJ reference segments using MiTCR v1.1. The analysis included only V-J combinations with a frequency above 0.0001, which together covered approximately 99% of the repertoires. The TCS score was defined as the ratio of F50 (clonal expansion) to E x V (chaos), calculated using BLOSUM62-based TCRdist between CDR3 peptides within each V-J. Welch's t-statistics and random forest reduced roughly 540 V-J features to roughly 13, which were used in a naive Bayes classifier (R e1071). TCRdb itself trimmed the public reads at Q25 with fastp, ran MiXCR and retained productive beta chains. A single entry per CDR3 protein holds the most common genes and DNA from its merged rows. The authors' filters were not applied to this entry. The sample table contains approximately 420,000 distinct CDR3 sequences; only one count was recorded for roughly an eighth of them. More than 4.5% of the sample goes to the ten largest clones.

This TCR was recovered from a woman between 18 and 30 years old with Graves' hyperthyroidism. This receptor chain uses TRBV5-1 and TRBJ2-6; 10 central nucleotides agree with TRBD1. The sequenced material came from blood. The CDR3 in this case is CASSSGTGVSGASVLTF. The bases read TGCGCCAGCAGCTCCGGGACAGGGGTATCTGGGGCCAGCGTCCTGACTTTC.